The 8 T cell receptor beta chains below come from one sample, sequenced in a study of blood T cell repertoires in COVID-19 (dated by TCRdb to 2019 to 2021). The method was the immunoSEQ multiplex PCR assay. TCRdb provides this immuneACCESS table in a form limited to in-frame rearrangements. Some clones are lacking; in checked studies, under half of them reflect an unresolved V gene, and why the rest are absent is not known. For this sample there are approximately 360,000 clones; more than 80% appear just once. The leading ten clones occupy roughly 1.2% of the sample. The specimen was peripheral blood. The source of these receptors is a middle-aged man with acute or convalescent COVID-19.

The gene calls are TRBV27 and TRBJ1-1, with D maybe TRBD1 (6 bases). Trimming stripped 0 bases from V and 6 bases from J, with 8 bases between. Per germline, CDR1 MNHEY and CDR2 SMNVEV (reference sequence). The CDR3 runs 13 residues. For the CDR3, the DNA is TGTGCCAGCAGTTTATCTTGGACAGCTGAAGCTTTCTTT. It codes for CASSLSWTAEAFF.

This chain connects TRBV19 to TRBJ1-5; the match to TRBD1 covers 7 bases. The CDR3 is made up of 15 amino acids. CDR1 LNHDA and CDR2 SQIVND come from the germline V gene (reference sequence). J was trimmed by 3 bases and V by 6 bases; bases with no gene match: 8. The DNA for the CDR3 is TGTGCCAGTAGACTCTTCGGACAGGACAATCAGCCCCAGCATTTT. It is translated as CASRLFGQDNQPQHF.

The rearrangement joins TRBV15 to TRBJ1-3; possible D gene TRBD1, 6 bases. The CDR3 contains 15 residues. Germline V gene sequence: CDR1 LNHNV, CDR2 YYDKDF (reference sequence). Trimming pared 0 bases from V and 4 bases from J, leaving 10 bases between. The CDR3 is CATSRDRGTGNTIYF. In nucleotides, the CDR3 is TGTGCCACCAGCAGAGATCGAGGGACAGGAAACACCATATATTTT.

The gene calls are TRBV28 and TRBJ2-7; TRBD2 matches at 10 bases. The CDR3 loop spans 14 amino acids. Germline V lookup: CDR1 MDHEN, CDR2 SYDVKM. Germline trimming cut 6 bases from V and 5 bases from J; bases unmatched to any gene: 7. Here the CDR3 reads CASSPSGSLHEQYF. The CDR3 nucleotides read TGTGCCAGCAGCCCTAGCGGGAGTTTGCACGAGCAGTACTTC.

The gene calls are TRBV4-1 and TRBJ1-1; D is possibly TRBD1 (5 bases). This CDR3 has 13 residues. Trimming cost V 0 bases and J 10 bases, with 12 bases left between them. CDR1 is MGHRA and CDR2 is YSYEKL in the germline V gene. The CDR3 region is CASSQEGWGIAFF. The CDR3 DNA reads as TGCGCCAGCAGCCAAGAGGGCTGGGGCATAGCTTTCTTT.

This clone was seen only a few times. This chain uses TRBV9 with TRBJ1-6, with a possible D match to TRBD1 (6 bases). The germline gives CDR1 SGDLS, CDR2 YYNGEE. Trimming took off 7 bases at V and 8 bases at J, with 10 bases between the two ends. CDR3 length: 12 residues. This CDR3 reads CASGDTYSPLHF. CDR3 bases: TGTGCCAGCGGGGACACTTATTCACCCCTCCACTTT.

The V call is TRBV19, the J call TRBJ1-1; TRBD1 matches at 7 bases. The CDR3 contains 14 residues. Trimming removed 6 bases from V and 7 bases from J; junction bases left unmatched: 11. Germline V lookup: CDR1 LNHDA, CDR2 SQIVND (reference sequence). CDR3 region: CASSMTGSVREAFF. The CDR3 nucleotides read TGTGCCAGTAGCATGACAGGGAGTGTACGTGAAGCTTTCTTT.

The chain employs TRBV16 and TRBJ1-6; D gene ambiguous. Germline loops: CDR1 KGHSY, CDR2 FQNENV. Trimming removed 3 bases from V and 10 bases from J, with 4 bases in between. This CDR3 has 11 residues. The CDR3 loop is CASSHPSPLHF. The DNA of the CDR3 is TGTGCCAGCAGCCACCCATCACCCCTCCACTTT.